This passage covers 21 T cell receptor beta chains from one sample sequenced in a study of T cell repertoires in cytomegalovirus infection. TCRdb fed the reads into MiXCR, producing one record per CDR3 protein. The repertoire holds approximately 1,000,000 distinct CDR3 sequences, with 31% as singletons. No antigen has been assigned to these receptors. The material sequenced was cultured CD8+ T cells from PBMCs, taken from culture after CMV antigen stimulation. These receptors all come from a human donor in good health (CMV status not recorded). Some clones in this sample may be carry-over from other donors' samples.

This chain connects TRBV7-9 to TRBJ2-1; D perhaps matches TRBD2 (6 bases). The CDR3 runs to 14 residues. Per germline, CDR1 SEHNR and CDR2 FQNEAQ (reference sequence). The V end was cut by 4 bases, the J end by 7 bases, with 14 bases between. This CDR3 reads CASSSGGLFNEQFF. CDR3 sequence (DNA): TGTGCCAGCAGCTCCGGGGGACTTTTTAATGAGCAGTTCTTC.

A few counts support this clonotype. This chain links TRBV12-3 or TRBV12-4 with TRBJ2-3, with TRBD2 identical over 7 bases. The CDR3 spans 15 residues. V lost 7 bases to trimming and J lost 3 bases; unmatched junction nucleotides: 10. The chain's CDR3 is CASTPWGGFTDTQYF. DNA for the CDR3: TGTGCCAGCACTCCCTGGGGGGGTTTTACAGATACGCAGTATTTT.

The chain employs TRBV7-4 and TRBJ2-5; TRBD2 matches 8 bases. The CDR3 is 14 amino acids. Germline CDR1 SGHVT, CDR2 SQSDAQ. Trimming removed 10 bases from V and 4 bases from J; junction bases left unmatched: 11. CDR3 nucleotide sequence: TGTGCCACTACCCTACCCGGGGGGGTAGAGACCCAGTACTTC. As protein: CATTLPGGVETQYF.

This clonotype was seen many times. The V gene is TRBV12-3 or TRBV12-4, the J gene TRBJ1-2; D not resolved. Trimming shortened V by 5 bases and J by 2 bases, and 12 bases separated the two germline ends. The CDR3 is made up of 14 amino acids. Here the CDR3 reads CASSPVLQNYGYTF. CDR3 sequence (DNA): TGTGCCAGCAGTCCGGTGTTACAAAACTATGGCTACACCTTC.

The chain uses TRBV7-8 and TRBJ2-4; D is perhaps TRBD1 or TRBD2 (5 bases each). V was shortened by 8 bases and J by 6 bases, with 14 bases between the two germline ends. Germline CDR1 is SGHVS and CDR2 is FQNEAQ. The CDR3 length is 13 residues. The CDR3 here is CASSRGEGNIQYF. The CDR3 DNA reads as TGTGCCAGCTCGAGGGGAGAGGGAAACATTCAGTACTTC. Together with reference TRBV7-8 and TRBJ2-4, the CDR3 gives the full variable domain: GAGVSQSPRYKVAKRGQDVALRCDPISGHVSLFWYQQALGQGPEFLTYFQNEAQLDKSGLPSDRFFAERPEGSVSTLKIQRTQQEDSAVYLCASSRGEGNIQYFGAGTRLSVL.

This clonotype has ten or more counts. This chain links TRBV7-2 with TRBJ1-2; weak D call: TRBD1 (6 bases). The CDR3 sequence is 14 residues long. CDR1 is SGHTA, CDR2 FQGNSA, per germline. Trimming stripped 7 bases from V and 2 bases from J, with 14 bases between. The CDR3 sequence is CASTGGGGNYGYTF. CDR3 coding DNA: TGTGCCAGCACCGGGGGAGGGGGAAACTATGGCTACACCTTC.

This clonotype was observed a handful of times. The V gene is TRBV6-5, the J gene TRBJ2-2, with 10 bases identical to TRBD1. This CDR3 has 16 amino acids. The V segment lost 2 bases and the J segment 6 bases; nucleotides outside the gene matches: 6. Germline V gene lookup returns CDR1 MNHEY and CDR2 SVGAGI. This CDR3 reads CASSYTWTGGPGELFF. The CDR3, as DNA: TGTGCCAGCAGTTACACCTGGACAGGGGGTCCCGGGGAGCTGTTTTTT.

This clonotype came up a few times. In DNA, the CDR3 is TGTGCCAGCAGTTACGGGGTTCTGCAGCCCCAGCATTTT. Encoded protein: CASSYGVLQPQHF. The V and J genes are TRBV6-5 and TRBJ1-5; D not resolved. This CDR3 is built from 13 residues. CDR1 MNHEY and CDR2 SVGAGI come from the germline V gene. V was trimmed by 2 bases and J by 7 bases, leaving 9 bases between them.

This clonotype was counted between two and nine times. The V gene is TRBV6-2 or TRBV6-3, the J gene TRBJ1-5, with D hard to call. The V end was cut by 1 base, the J end by 3 bases, with 7 bases between. The CDR3 extends over 14 amino acids. The germline gives CDR1 MNHEY, CDR2 SVGEGT. The CDR3 nucleotides read TGTGCCAGCAGTTACTTTCCTTCCAATCAGCCCCAGCATTTT. It translates to CASSYFPSNQPQHF.

Only a few counts were recorded for this clonotype. The CDR3 DNA reads as TGTGCCAGCAGCTTATACGCAGTCCCCAATCAGCCCCAGCATTTT. This sequence encodes CASSLYAVPNQPQHF. J is TRBJ1-5 and V is TRBV7-6; D is uncertain. The CDR3 consists of 15 residues. Germline CDR1 is SGHVS and CDR2 is FNYEAQ. The germline V and J ends were trimmed by 2 bases and 3 bases, with 11 bases remaining between them.

The chain joins TRBV6-1 to TRBJ1-2; 9 positions agree with TRBD1. The CDR3 consists of 17 residues. Germline CDR1 reads MNHNS; CDR2 reads SASEGT. The J segment lost 4 bases and the V segment lost 4 bases, leaving 13 bases of the junction unmatched. The CDR3 coding sequence is TGTGCCAGCAGTGGGCCGTTACAGGGGGCGCAGAGCTATGGCTACACCTTC. Residues: CASSGPLQGAQSYGYTF.

This clonotype was recorded a few times. The CDR3 nucleotides are TGTGCCAGCAGTCCCGGAGGTTACGCCGAGCAGTACTTC. Translating it yields CASSPGGYAEQYF. V gene TRBV12-3 or TRBV12-4 combines with J gene TRBJ2-7; the D gene is possibly TRBD2 (5 bases). The CDR3 length is 13 residues. The V end lost 5 bases, the J end lost 6 bases, and 14 bases lay between the germline ends.

For this clonotype: A much more abundant neighbour one base away suggests this may be a read error. V gene TRBV7-2 combines with J gene TRBJ2-3, with TRBD2 as a possible D gene (7 bases). This CDR3 is built from 16 residues. The germline V gene has CDR1 SGHTA and CDR2 FQGNSA. CDR3 loop: CASNLLGGGSTDTQYF. DNA for the CDR3: TGTGCCAGCAACTTATTAGGCGGGGGCAGCACAGATACGCAGTATTTT. The whole variable domain, filled in from reference TRBV7-2 and TRBJ2-3, reads GAGVSQSPSNKVTEKGKDVELRCDPISGHTALYWYRQSLGQGLEFLIYFQGNSAPDKSGLPSDRFSAERTGGSVSTLTIQRTQQEDSAVYLCASNLLGGGSTDTQYFGPGTRLTVL.

This chain uses TRBV15 with TRBJ2-1; the D is unclear. Trimming pared 6 bases from V and 5 bases from J, leaving 8 bases between. Looked up from germline, CDR1 is LNHNV and CDR2 is YYDKDF (reference sequence). There are 12 residues in the CDR3. CDR3 bases: TGTGCCACCAGGGAGAAAGACAATGAGCAGTTCTTC. Translating gives CATREKDNEQFF.

This sequence joins TRBV10-3 and TRBJ2-3; 14 bases map to TRBD2. The germline gives CDR1 ENHRY, CDR2 SYGVKD. This CDR3 has 15 amino acids. Trimming at V came to 6 bases and at J to 2 bases, leaving 1 base not matched to a gene. DNA of the CDR3: TGTGCCATCAGGACTAGCGGGGGGGCCACAGATACGCAGTATTTT. This sequence encodes CAIRTSGGATDTQYF.

The V gene is TRBV3-1, the J gene TRBJ1-5; D gene ambiguous. V lost 1 base and J 0 bases, leaving 10 bases between the germline ends. The germline gives CDR1 LGHDT, CDR2 YNNKEL (reference sequence). The length of the CDR3 is 16 residues. CDR3 sequence (DNA): TGTGCCAGCAGCCAAGCATCGTGGGATAGCAATCAGCCCCAGCATTTT. This sequence encodes CASSQASWDSNQPQHF.

This clonotype came up a few times. The rearrangement links TRBV6-1 to TRBJ2-7, with D possibly matching TRBD1 (6 bases). The CDR3 spans 18 residues. Trimming took off 0 bases at V and 2 bases at J, with 20 bases between the two ends. Per germline, CDR1 MNHNS and CDR2 SASEGT. CDR3 loop: CASSEAGPDSQVTYEQYF. The CDR3 DNA is TGTGCCAGCAGTGAAGCCGGCCCGGACAGTCAGGTTACCTACGAGCAGTACTTC.

V usage is TRBV20-1 and J usage is TRBJ2-1; TRBD2 aligns across 10 bases. In germline, CDR1 is DFQATT, CDR2 SNEGSKA (reference sequence). The CDR3 has 15 amino acids. The trim removed 1 base at V and 6 bases at J, leaving 6 bases unmatched. The CDR3 nucleotides read TGCAGTGCTAGAGTACTAGCGGGGTCCATCAATGAGCAGTTCTTC. Encoded protein: CSARVLAGSINEQFF.

This clonotype was seen a handful of times. The chain is built from TRBV10-2 and TRBJ2-1, with 9 bases aligning to TRBD1. Unmatched junction bases numbered 15, after V lost 3 bases and J lost 9 bases. The germline gives CDR1 WSHSY, CDR2 SAAADI. The CDR3 length is 17 residues. The CDR3 DNA reads as TGCGCCAGCAGTGAACGAGCAGGGACAGGGAGGGTCGGTGAGCAGTTCTTC. It translates to CASSERAGTGRVGEQFF.

The chain recombines TRBV6-6 with TRBJ1-2; 8 nucleotides align to TRBD1. CDR1 is MNHNY, CDR2 SVGAGI, per germline (reference sequence). V trimming: 2 bases; J trimming: 5 bases; junction bases outside the gene matches: 4. The CDR3 contains 14 residues. The CDR3 bases are TGTGCCAGCAGTTACCCGGACAGGGCTTATGGCTACACCTTC. The encoded protein is CASSYPDRAYGYTF.

This clonotype was seen at least ten times. The chain couples TRBV12-3 or TRBV12-4 to TRBJ1-2; D perhaps matches TRBD1 (5 bases). V was trimmed by 5 bases and J by 4 bases, leaving 14 bases between them. This CDR3 has 14 residues. CDR3 bases: TGTGCCAGCAGTCCCGGGACTCCTGTCTATGGCTACACCTTC. Protein product: CASSPGTPVYGYTF.